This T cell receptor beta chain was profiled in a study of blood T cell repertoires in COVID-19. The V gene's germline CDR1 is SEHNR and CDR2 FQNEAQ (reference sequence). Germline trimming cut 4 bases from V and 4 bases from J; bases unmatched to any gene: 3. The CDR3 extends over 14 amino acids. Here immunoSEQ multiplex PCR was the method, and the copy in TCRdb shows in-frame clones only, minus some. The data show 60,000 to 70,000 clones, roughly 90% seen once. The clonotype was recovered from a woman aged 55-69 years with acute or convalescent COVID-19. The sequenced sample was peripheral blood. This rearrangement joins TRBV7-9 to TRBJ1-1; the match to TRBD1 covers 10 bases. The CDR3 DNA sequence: TGTGCCAGCAGCTCACGGACAGGGGGCACTGAAGCTTTCTTT. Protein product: CASSSRTGGTEAFF.